These T cell receptor beta chains were read from a single sample in a study of shared T cell receptors in the human thymus. TCRdb keeps only in-frame clones here, not all; method: immunoSEQ multiplex PCR. The data show about 500,000 clones, about 80% seen once. This same sample was also part of a study on human thymus T cells.

The sequenced material came from thymocytes. Source of these receptors: a boy younger than two with a congenital heart defect. CDR3s include the opening cysteine and the closing phenylalanine or tryptophan. The D gene is left open where the match is weak.

TRBV7-3,TRBJ2-2,TRBD1,CASSHSGTGGPGELFF
TRBV2,TRBJ2-1,TRBD2,CATVSGDSYNEQFF
TRBV2,TRBJ2-5,TRBD2,CASSVSGRHQETQYF
TRBV11-2,TRBJ2-7,TRBD2,CASRDSGFPYEQYF
TRBV28,TRBJ2-1,TRBD1,CANINRTGARNEQFF
TRBV21-1,TRBJ2-4,NA,CASSKERGDLIAKNIQYF
TRBV28,TRBJ2-1,TRBD2,CASSPPGKRECNNEQFF
TRBV10-1,TRBJ2-2,NA,CASSEEERAKAGELFF
TRBV2,TRBJ2-2,NA,CASILPGGPDPGELFF
TRBV9,TRBJ2-1,NA,CASTPGGLVYNEQFF
TRBV5-4,TRBJ2-7,TRBD2,CASSVLAGGPSDCEQYF
TRBV10-2,TRBJ2-7,NA,CASSLPSDIDGTPVDEQYF
TRBV28,TRBJ2-7,TRBD1,CASSHREWTGGYEQYF
TRBV6-1,TRBJ1-4,NA,CASKRLETTNEKLFF
TRBV28,TRBJ1-5,NA,CASSTRQQPQHF
TRBV5-1,TRBJ2-3,NA,CASSLASDTQYF
TRBV7-8,TRBJ2-7,TRBD1,CASSLAKQGAPFYEQYF
TRBV25-1,TRBJ1-4,NA,CASSEVNRDGEKLFF
TRBV27,TRBJ1-5,TRBD1,CASSLSMPGGVNSNQPQHF
TRBV6-5,TRBJ1-1,TRBD1,CASSYLGQGMNTEAFF
TRBV28,TRBJ1-1,NA,CASGRPGWNTEAFF
TRBV9,TRBJ2-3,NA,CASSVEGRRADTQYF
TRBV19,TRBJ2-3,NA,CASSIVSRDTGTYTDTQYF
TRBV5-1,TRBJ1-6,TRBD1,CASSLGGTGFNSPLHF
TRBV9,TRBJ2-5,TRBD1,CASSPRDRGSWETQYF
TRBV29-1,TRBJ1-1,NA,CSGTGQPMNTEAFF
TRBV11-3,TRBJ2-6,NA,CASGRGGANVLTF
TRBV7-2,TRBJ1-1,NA,CASSLALGEGRGDTEAFF
TRBV30,TRBJ2-7,TRBD1,CAWSVGQAPSYEQYF
TRBV30,TRBJ2-5,TRBD2,CAWSVPVAGAPETQYF
TRBV27,TRBJ1-2,NA,CASTYDYRGNLGHWDGYTF
TRBV11-3,TRBJ2-3,NA,CASSLKASERSTDTQYF
TRBV7-9,TRBJ2-7,TRBD1,CASTAAGGTGHHYEQYF
TRBV14,TRBJ2-7,NA,CASSQDRVSYEQYF
TRBV5-4,TRBJ2-7,NA,CASSPVGRTTYEQYF
TRBV28,TRBJ2-1,TRBD2,CASSFPSKAGVPYNEQFF
TRBV10-1,TRBJ2-7,NA,CASSRGQPKDEQYF
TRBV27,TRBJ2-2,NA,CASSPGEGELFF
TRBV6-1,TRBJ2-7,NA,CASSGSGSGRRESYEQYF
TRBV2,TRBJ2-3,TRBD2,CASTSPGRAVRTDTQYF
TRBV10-1,TRBJ2-2,TRBD1,CASSGPGQGSVGELFF
TRBV18,TRBJ1-2,NA,CASSPPTFSNYGYTF
TRBV28,TRBJ2-7,NA,CASTNGPRTHFSYEQYF
TRBV6-5,TRBJ2-2,TRBD1,CASTLGQGETGELFF
TRBV13,TRBJ2-7,TRBD2,CASSSSGIYEQYF
TRBV5-4,TRBJ2-7,NA,CASSSRAEKGPYEQYF
TRBV7-7,TRBJ2-3,NA,CASSLGEAGTDTQYF
TRBV9,TRBJ2-3,NA,CASSPRGGGGDTQYF
TRBV25-1,TRBJ1-2,TRBD1,CASSEGETGTGIGYGYTF
TRBV4-3,TRBJ2-2,TRBD2,CASSQDGVAGHTGELFF
TRBV5-1,TRBJ2-1,NA,CASSTRQIFRNNEQFF
TRBV7-4,TRBJ1-2,NA,CASSSDSTNYGYTF
TRBV5-6,TRBJ2-7,TRBD2,CASSLASGTYEQYF